This TCR beta chain derives from a study of beta chain features in type 1 diabetes (dated 2018 in TCRdb). Background for the entire study: No differences in mean age, gender distribution, total cell number or subset yield were found between patients and healthy donors. A total of 85 million to 140 million sorted cells were examined across all samples, and the number of cells per subset was strongly correlated with RNA yield. The study compared TCRB repertoires of sorted circulating CD4+ T cell subsets between recently diagnosed type 1 diabetes patients and matched healthy donors. Regulatory and stem cell-like memory subsets were isolated from only 8 patients and about 8 healthy donors, whereas naive and central memory subsets came from all 30 or so donors.

V is cut by 2 bases and J by 5 bases, and the space between the germline ends is 8 bases. Sequences MNHEY (CDR1) and SMNVEV (CDR2) are obtained from the germline V gene (reference sequence). From cysteine to phenylalanine, the CDR3 is 13 amino acids long. The read is trimmed to its CDR3 DNA, 39 bases read in frame from base 1. Each donor gave one peripheral blood draw, averaging roughly 120 mL, which was collected into heparinised tubes. A BD FACSAria II was used to sort naive, central memory, regulatory and stem cell-like memory CD4+ T cells with a panel that included CD45RO, CCR7, CD25, CD127, CD95 and CD27. All sorted populations exceeded 95% purity. PBMCs were separated immediately by Lymphoprep density gradient centrifugation and were stained directly, without being cultured. So that batch effects would be minimized, each experiment stained and sorted samples in pairs, pairing one healthy donor with one patient.

The High Capacity cDNA Reverse Transcription Kit was used to reverse transcribe all of the isolated RNA, meaning that expressed TCRB transcripts were what got sequenced. Deep immunoSEQ sequencing was performed on naive, central memory and regulatory T cell samples, with an average of approximately 4 million total reads per sample. After sorted cells were lysed in RLT buffer, RNA was extracted with DNase-treated RNeasy Micro or Mini kits, with the choice depending on cell number. To prevent cross-contamination, every cell subset was processed on its own, while patient and healthy donor samples were processed together. The immunoSEQ multiplex PCR was used to amplify TCRB sequences from cDNA, yielding 87-bp fragments that span the CDR3 region. Amplicons were sequenced on the Illumina HiSeq platform. The study's processing was this. PCR bias was corrected computationally using synthetic template baselines, and reads within Hamming distance 2 were collapsed, with unmergeable singletons discarded. Reads were aligned against IMGT to assign V, D and J genes, CDR3 length and insertions or deletions at six rearrangement sites. Within each subset, clonotype counts were normalized to the number of sorted cells before true diversity and Gini coefficients were calculated with the tcR R package. Repertoire sharing was quantified using the overlap coefficient calculated on TCRB nucleotide sequences. Out-of-frame TCRB sequences from naive cells were analyzed as a proxy for the pre-selection repertoire. This is the immuneACCESS table as TCRdb keeps it, with only in-frame sequences that have V and J called. A part of the clones is gone; compared with another copy, unresolved V genes explain less than half, and the rest is unexplained. V and J calls and clone size come straight from that table; D and trimming were deduced from the DNA. This sample comprises 600,000 to 700,000 clones, 9.5% to 15% of them detected only once. The ten largest clones capture around 0.12% of the sample.

General study outcomes and caveats: Because the HLA sub-analyses included only small numbers of individuals, any influence of HLA type on TCRB rearrangement was left unresolved. Because cDNA was sequenced instead of genomic DNA, highly expressing activated cells could be over-represented, though the groups showed no difference in activation or CD3 levels. In all four CD4+ subsets, TCRB CDR3 length was moderately but significantly shorter in type 1 diabetes patients. Shorter templates might have been favored by PCR, but patient and control samples were amplified and corrected together, so both groups would have been affected equally by any skew. Naive, central memory and regulatory TCRB repertoires appeared to be more alike among patients than among healthy donors. Patients with type 1 diabetes made fewer insertions and deleted more nucleotides at VDJ recombination sites, implying thymic rearrangement abnormalities.

In regard to this clone: The antigen it binds to is not known. Base-call qualities are not available, and no considerably larger clone is one nucleotide away.

What was sequenced was naive CD4+ T cells from blood. Taken with the paper, the label for cell subset or site translates to: true naive CD4+ T cells. The clonotype comes from a man in his thirties or forties with type 1 diabetes. The sequence joins TRBV27 to TRBJ2-3; the D gene identity is not certain. The DNA reads as follows: TGTGCCAGCAGTTTAATGCACCGAGATACGCAGTATTTT. It translates as CASSLMHRDTQYF.